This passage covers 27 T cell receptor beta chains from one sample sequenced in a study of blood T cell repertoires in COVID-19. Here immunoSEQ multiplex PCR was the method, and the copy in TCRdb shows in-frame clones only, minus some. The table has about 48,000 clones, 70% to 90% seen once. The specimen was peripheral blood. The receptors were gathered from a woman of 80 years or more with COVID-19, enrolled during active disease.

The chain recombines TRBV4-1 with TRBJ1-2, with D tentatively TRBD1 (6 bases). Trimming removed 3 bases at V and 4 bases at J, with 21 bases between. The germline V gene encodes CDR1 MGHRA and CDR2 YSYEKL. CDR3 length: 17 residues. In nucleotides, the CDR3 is TGCGCCAGCAGCCAGACCCCCGAGACAGGAACGAGCTATGGCTACACCTTC. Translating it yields CASSQTPETGTSYGYTF.

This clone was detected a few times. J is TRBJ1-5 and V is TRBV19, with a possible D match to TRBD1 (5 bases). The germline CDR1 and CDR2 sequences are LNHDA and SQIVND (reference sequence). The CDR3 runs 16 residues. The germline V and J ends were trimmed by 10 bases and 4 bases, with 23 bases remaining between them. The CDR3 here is CATRRGIGGGNQPQHF. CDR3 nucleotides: TGTGCCACCAGACGTGGGATTGGGGGGGGGAATCAGCCCCAGCATTTT.

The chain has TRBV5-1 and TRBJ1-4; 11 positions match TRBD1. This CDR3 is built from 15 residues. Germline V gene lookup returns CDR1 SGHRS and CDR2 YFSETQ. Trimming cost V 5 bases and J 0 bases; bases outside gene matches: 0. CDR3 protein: CASRGQGATNEKLFF. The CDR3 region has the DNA TGCGCCAGCAGGGGACAGGGGGCAACTAATGAAAAACTGTTTTTT.

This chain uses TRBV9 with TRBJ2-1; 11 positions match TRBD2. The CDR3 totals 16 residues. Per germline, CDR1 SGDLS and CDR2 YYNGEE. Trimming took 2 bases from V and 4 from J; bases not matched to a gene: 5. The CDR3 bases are TGTGCCAGCAGCGTCGTACTAGCGGGAGCTTACAATGAGCAGTTCTTC. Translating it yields CASSVVLAGAYNEQFF.

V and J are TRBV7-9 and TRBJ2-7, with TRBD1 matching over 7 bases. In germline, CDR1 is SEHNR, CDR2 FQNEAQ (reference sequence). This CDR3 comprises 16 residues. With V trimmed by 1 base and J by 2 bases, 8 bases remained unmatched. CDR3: CASSLGLRGSPYEQYF. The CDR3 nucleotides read TGTGCCAGCAGCTTAGGGCTCAGGGGGTCCCCCTACGAGCAGTACTTC.

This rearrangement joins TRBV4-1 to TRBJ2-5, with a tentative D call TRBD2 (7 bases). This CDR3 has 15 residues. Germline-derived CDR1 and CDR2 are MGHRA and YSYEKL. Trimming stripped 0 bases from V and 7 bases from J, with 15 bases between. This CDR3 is CASSQDYGGGATQYF. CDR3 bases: TGCGCCAGCAGCCAAGATTATGGAGGGGGGGCGACCCAGTACTTC.

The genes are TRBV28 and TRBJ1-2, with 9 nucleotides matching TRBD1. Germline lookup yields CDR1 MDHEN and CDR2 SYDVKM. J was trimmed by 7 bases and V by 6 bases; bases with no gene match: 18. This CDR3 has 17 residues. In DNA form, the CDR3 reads TGTGCCAGCAGCCTAGGGGGACAGGGTACCCTTTTCGGTGGCTACACCTTC. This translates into CASSLGGQGTLFGGYTF.

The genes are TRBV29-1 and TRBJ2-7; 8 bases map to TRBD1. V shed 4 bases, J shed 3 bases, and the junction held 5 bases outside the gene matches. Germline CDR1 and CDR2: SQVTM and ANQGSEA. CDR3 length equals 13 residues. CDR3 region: CSVVGTGHYEQYF. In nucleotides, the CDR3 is TGCAGCGTTGTCGGGACAGGCCACTACGAGCAGTACTTC.

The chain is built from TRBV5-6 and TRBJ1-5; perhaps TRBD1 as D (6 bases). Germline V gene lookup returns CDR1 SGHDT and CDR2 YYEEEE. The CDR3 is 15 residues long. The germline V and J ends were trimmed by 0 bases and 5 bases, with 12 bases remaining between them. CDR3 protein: CASSLGTASYQPQHF. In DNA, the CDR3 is TGTGCCAGCAGCTTGGGGACAGCCTCCTATCAGCCCCAGCATTTT. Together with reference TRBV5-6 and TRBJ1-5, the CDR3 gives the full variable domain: DAGVTQSPTHLIKTRGQQVTLRCSPKSGHDTVSWYQQALGQGPQFIFQYYEEEERQRGNFPDRFSGHQFPNYSSELNVNALLLGDSALYLCASSLGTASYQPQHFGDGTRLSIL.

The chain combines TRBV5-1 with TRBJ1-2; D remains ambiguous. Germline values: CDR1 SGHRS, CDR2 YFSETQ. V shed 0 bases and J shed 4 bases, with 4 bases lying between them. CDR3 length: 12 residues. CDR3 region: CASSLGSYGYTF. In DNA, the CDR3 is TGCGCCAGCAGCTTGGGGAGCTATGGCTACACCTTC.

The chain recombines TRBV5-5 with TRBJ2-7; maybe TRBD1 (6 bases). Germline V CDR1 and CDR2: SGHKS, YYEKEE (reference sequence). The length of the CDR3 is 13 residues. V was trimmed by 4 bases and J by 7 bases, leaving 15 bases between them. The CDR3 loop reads CASSPATGSEQYF. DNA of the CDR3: TGTGCCAGCAGCCCCGCCACAGGGTCTGAGCAGTACTTC.

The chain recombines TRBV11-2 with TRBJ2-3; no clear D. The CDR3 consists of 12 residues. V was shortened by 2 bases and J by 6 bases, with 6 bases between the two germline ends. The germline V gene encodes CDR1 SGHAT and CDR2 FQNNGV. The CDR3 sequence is CASSLSRDTQYF. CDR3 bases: TGTGCCAGCAGCTTATCTAGGGATACGCAGTATTTT.

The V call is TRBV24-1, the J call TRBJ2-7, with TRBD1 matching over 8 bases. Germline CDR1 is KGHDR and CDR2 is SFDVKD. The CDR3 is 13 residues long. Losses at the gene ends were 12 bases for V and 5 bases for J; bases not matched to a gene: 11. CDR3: CAASGTGHNEQYF. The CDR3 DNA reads TGTGCCGCCTCCGGGACAGGTCACAACGAGCAGTACTTC.

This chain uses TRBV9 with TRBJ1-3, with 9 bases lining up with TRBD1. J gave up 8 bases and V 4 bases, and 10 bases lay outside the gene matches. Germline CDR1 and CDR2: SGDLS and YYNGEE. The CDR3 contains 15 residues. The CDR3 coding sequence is TGTGCCAGCAGCTCCAGCGGGGACAGGGTGCACACCATATATTTT. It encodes CASSSSGDRVHTIYF.

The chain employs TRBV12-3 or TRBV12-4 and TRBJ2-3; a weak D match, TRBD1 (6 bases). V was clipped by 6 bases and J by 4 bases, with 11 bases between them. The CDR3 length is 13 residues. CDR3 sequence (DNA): TGTGCCAGCAGGCCCCCAGGGGCAGATACGCAGTATTTT. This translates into CASRPPGADTQYF.

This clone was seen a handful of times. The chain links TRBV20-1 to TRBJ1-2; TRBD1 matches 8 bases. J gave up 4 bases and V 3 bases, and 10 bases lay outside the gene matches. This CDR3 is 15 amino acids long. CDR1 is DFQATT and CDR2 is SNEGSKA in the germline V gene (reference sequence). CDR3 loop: CSASQGTGDIYGYTF. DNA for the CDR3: TGCAGTGCTAGTCAGGGGACAGGAGACATCTATGGCTACACCTTC.

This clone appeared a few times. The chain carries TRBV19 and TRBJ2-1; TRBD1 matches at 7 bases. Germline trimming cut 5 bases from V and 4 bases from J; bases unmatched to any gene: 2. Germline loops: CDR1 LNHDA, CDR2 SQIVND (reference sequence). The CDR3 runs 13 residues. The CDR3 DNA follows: TGTGCCAGTAGTGAGGGACAGTACAATGAGCAGTTCTTC. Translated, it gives CASSEGQYNEQFF.

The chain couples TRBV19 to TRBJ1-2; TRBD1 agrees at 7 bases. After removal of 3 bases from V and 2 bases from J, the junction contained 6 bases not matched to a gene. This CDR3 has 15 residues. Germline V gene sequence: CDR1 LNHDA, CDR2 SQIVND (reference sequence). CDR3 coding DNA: TGTGCCAGTAGTATTCTCAGGGGGTCGAACTATGGCTACACCTTC. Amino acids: CASSILRGSNYGYTF.

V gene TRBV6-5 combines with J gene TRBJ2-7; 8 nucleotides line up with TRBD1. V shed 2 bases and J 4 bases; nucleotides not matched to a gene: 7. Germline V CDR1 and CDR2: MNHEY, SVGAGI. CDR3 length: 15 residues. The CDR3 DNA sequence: TGTGCCAGCAGTTACCTTGGACAGGGCTTTTACGAGCAGTACTTC. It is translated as CASSYLGQGFYEQYF.

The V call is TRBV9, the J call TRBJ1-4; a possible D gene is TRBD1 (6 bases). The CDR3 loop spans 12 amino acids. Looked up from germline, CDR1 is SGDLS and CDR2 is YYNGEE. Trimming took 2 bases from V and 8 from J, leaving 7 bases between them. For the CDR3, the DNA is TGTGCCAGCAGCGTCCAGGGGGAAAAACTGTTTTTT. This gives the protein CASSVQGEKLFF. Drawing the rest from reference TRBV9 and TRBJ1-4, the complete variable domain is DSGVTQTPKHLITATGQRVTLRCSPRSGDLSVYWYQQSLDQGLQFLIQYYNGEERAKGNILERFSAQQFPDLHSELNLSSLELGDSALYFCASSVQGEKLFFGSGTQLSVL.

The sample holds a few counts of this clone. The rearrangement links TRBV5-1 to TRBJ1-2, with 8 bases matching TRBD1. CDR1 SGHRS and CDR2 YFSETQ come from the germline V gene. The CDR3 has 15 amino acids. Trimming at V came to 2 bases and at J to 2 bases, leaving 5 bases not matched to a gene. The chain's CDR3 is CASSFTRQGNYGYTF. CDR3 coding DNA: TGCGCCAGCAGCTTCACCCGACAGGGGAACTATGGCTACACCTTC.

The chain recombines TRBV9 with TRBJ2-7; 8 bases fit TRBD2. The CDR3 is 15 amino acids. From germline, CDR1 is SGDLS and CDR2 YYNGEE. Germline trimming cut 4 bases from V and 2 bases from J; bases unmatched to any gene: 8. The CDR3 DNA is TGTGCCAGCAGCATACAGCCGGGACTAGCCTACGAGCAGTACTTC. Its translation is CASSIQPGLAYEQYF.

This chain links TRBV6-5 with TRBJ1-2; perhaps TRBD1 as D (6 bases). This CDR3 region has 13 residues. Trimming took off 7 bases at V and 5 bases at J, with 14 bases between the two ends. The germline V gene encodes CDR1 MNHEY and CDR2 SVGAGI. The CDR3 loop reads CASMPRGFYGYTF. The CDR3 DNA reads TGTGCCAGCATGCCCAGGGGTTTTTATGGCTACACCTTC.

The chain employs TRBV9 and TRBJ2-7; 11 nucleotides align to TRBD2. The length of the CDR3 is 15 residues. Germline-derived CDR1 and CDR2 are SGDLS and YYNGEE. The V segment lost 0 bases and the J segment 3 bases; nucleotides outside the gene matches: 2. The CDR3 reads CASSVGLAGRYEQYF. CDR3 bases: TGTGCCAGCAGCGTAGGACTAGCGGGACGCTACGAGCAGTACTTC. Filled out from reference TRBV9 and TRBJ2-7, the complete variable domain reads DSGVTQTPKHLITATGQRVTLRCSPRSGDLSVYWYQQSLDQGLQFLIQYYNGEERAKGNILERFSAQQFPDLHSELNLSSLELGDSALYFCASSVGLAGRYEQYFGPGTRLTVT.

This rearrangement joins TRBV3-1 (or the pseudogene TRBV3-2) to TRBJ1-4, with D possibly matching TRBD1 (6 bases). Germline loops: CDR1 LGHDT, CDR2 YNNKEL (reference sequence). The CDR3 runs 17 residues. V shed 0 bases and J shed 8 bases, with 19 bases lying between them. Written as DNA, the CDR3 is TGTGCCAGCAGCCAAGATCGGCGGGGGGGGGCTGAAGAAAAACTGTTTTTT. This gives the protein CASSQDRRGGAEEKLFF.

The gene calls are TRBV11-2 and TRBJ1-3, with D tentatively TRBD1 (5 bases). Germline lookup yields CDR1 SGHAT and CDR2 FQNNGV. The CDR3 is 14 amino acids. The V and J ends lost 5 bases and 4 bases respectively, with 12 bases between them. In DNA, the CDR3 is TGTGCCAGCAGCCTGGGGGGAACCGGAAACACCATATATTTT. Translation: CASSLGGTGNTIYF.

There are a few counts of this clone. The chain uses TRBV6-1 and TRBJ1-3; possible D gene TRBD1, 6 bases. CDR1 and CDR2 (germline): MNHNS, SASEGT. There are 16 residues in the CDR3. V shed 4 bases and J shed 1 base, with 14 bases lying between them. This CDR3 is CASSALTGLSGNTIYF. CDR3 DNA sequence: TGTGCCAGCAGTGCCTTGACAGGTCTGTCTGGAAACACCATATATTTT.